This is a list of T cell receptor beta chains from one sample in a study of beta chain features in type 1 diabetes. TCRdb's table, derived via immunoSEQ multiplex PCR, lists solely in-frame clones and lacks some. The sample lists hundreds of thousands of clones, about an eighth occurring once. The specimen was naive CD4+ T cells from blood. All receptors come from a man in his late teens or twenties with type 1 diabetes. The CDR3 runs from the conserved cysteine through the conserved F or W. Each record gives: CDR3 DNA, CDR3 protein, D gene, V gene, J gene, clone size. D genes are given only for firm matches. Only some rows state a clone size, as once, few, many or a class for expanded clones.

cdr3_nt: TGTGCCAGCAGCGTGTCCCTTTCCGGAGGCTACACCTTC
cdr3_aa: CASSVSLSGGYTF
d_call: .
v_call: TRBV2
j_call: TRBJ1-2
clone_size: .

cdr3_nt: TGTGCCATCAGGGGACAGGACGCAACTAATGAAAAACTGTTTTTT
cdr3_aa: CAIRGQDATNEKLFF
d_call: TRBD1
v_call: TRBV10-3
j_call: TRBJ1-4
clone_size: few

cdr3_nt: TGCAGCGTTGAAGCCCCAGAGGCGCCGGGCACTGAAGCTTTCTTT
cdr3_aa: CSVEAPEAPGTEAFF
d_call: .
v_call: TRBV29-1
j_call: TRBJ1-1
clone_size: .

cdr3_nt: TGCGCCAGCAGCCATCGGACACAAGAATCTGGGGCCAACGTCCTGACTTTC
cdr3_aa: CASSHRTQESGANVLTF
d_call: .
v_call: TRBV5-1
j_call: TRBJ2-6
clone_size: .

cdr3_nt: TGTGCCAGCAGCCCTACCGGACAGATCTCCTACAATGAGCAGTTCTTC
cdr3_aa: CASSPTGQISYNEQFF
d_call: .
v_call: TRBV7-9
j_call: TRBJ2-1
clone_size: few

cdr3_nt: TGCAGCGTTTCCCCACGGACTAGCGGGGCCGAGGAGCAGTTCTTC
cdr3_aa: CSVSPRTSGAEEQFF
d_call: TRBD2
v_call: TRBV29-1
j_call: TRBJ2-1
clone_size: .

cdr3_nt: TGTGCCAGCAGTTTAGGGGGGCTTCAAGCTTTCTTT
cdr3_aa: CASSLGGLQAFF
d_call: .
v_call: TRBV28
j_call: TRBJ1-1
clone_size: few

cdr3_nt: TGCAGCGTTGAAGGTCAGGCTAATGGAAACACCATATATTTT
cdr3_aa: CSVEGQANGNTIYF
d_call: .
v_call: TRBV29-1
j_call: TRBJ1-3
clone_size: .

cdr3_nt: TGTGCCAGCAGTTACTCTTGGACAAGCGCTGAAGCTTTCTTT
cdr3_aa: CASSYSWTSAEAFF
d_call: .
v_call: TRBV6-5
j_call: TRBJ1-1
clone_size: .

cdr3_nt: TGTGCCAGCAGTGTGGGGAGGAACTATGGCTACACCTTC
cdr3_aa: CASSVGRNYGYTF
d_call: .
v_call: TRBV2
j_call: TRBJ1-2
clone_size: few

cdr3_nt: TGTGCCAGCAGTTCCTCAGCGGGGGGCCTGACAGATACGCAGTATTTT
cdr3_aa: CASSSSAGGLTDTQYF
d_call: TRBD2
v_call: TRBV27
j_call: TRBJ2-3
clone_size: .

cdr3_nt: TGTGCCAGCAGTCCACGTCCCGGGACATTTCTGAACACTGAAGCTTTCTTT
cdr3_aa: CASSPRPGTFLNTEAFF
d_call: .
v_call: TRBV27
j_call: TRBJ1-1
clone_size: few

cdr3_nt: TGTGCCAGTAGCATGGACACCATCTATGGCTACACCTTC
cdr3_aa: CASSMDTIYGYTF
d_call: .
v_call: TRBV19
j_call: TRBJ1-2
clone_size: few

cdr3_nt: TGTGCCAGCAGCTTCCTTCCTGAGGGGGGTAACACTGAAGCTTTCTTT
cdr3_aa: CASSFLPEGGNTEAFF
d_call: .
v_call: TRBV9
j_call: TRBJ1-1
clone_size: few

cdr3_nt: TGTGCCAGTAGTATCCCCCGGGCGAACACCGGGGAGCTGTTTTTT
cdr3_aa: CASSIPRANTGELFF
d_call: .
v_call: TRBV19
j_call: TRBJ2-2
clone_size: few

cdr3_nt: TGTGCCAGCAGTCCTCCCCTTGGGCAGGGAGAGACCCAGTACTTC
cdr3_aa: CASSPPLGQGETQYF
d_call: .
v_call: TRBV25-1
j_call: TRBJ2-5
clone_size: few

cdr3_nt: TGTGCCAGCAGCTTGGGAGGGCAAGAGACCCAGTACTTC
cdr3_aa: CASSLGGQETQYF
d_call: .
v_call: TRBV5-6
j_call: TRBJ2-5
clone_size: .

cdr3_nt: TGTGCCAGCAGCTTAGAGGGCAGCCGCTCTGGAAACACCATATATTTT
cdr3_aa: CASSLEGSRSGNTIYF
d_call: .
v_call: TRBV7-8
j_call: TRBJ1-3
clone_size: few

cdr3_nt: TGTGCCAGCAGTTCCCCGAAGGGCCAGATCAATCAGCCCCAGCATTTT
cdr3_aa: CASSSPKGQINQPQHF
d_call: .
v_call: TRBV28
j_call: TRBJ1-5
clone_size: few

cdr3_nt: TGCGCCAGCAGCCTGAGCCCGGGGAACACTGAAGCTTTCTTT
cdr3_aa: CASSLSPGNTEAFF
d_call: .
v_call: TRBV5-1
j_call: TRBJ1-1
clone_size: .

cdr3_nt: TGTGCCAGCAGCTTTGCGGGGACAGGGAATGGTCAGCCCCAGCATTTT
cdr3_aa: CASSFAGTGNGQPQHF
d_call: TRBD1
v_call: TRBV7-2
j_call: TRBJ1-5
clone_size: .

cdr3_nt: TGTGCCTGGAGTCCCCCGGGACAGGGACACTATGGCTACACCTTC
cdr3_aa: CAWSPPGQGHYGYTF
d_call: TRBD1
v_call: TRBV30
j_call: TRBJ1-2
clone_size: .

cdr3_nt: TGCAGCGTTGAGATTGGGGGCCCCGGGCAGTACTTC
cdr3_aa: CSVEIGGPGQYF
d_call: .
v_call: TRBV29-1
j_call: TRBJ2-7
clone_size: .

cdr3_nt: TGCGCCAGCAGCTCTGGACTAGAAGTCTCCTACAATGAGCAGTTCTTC
cdr3_aa: CASSSGLEVSYNEQFF
d_call: TRBD2
v_call: TRBV5-1
j_call: TRBJ2-1
clone_size: few

cdr3_nt: TGTGCCAGCCGAGGGACTAGCGGAGGGTGGGGTGAGCAGTTCTTC
cdr3_aa: CASRGTSGGWGEQFF
d_call: TRBD2
v_call: TRBV7-2
j_call: TRBJ2-1
clone_size: .

cdr3_nt: TGTGCCAGCAGCTTAATTACTAGCGGCTCCTACGAGCAGTACTTC
cdr3_aa: CASSLITSGSYEQYF
d_call: TRBD2
v_call: TRBV13
j_call: TRBJ2-7
clone_size: .

cdr3_nt: TGTGCCAGTAGTGCCGGGCCTCAGGGAAAACTGTTTTTT
cdr3_aa: CASSAGPQGKLFF
d_call: .
v_call: TRBV19
j_call: TRBJ1-4
clone_size: .

cdr3_nt: TGTGCCAGCAGCTTGTCGGGACGCGAGCAGTACTTC
cdr3_aa: CASSLSGREQYF
d_call: .
v_call: TRBV28
j_call: TRBJ2-7
clone_size: few

cdr3_nt: TGCGCCAGCAGCAGGACAGGAACAGATACGCAGTATTTT
cdr3_aa: CASSRTGTDTQYF
d_call: TRBD1
v_call: TRBV5-1
j_call: TRBJ2-3
clone_size: .

cdr3_nt: TGTGCCAGCAGCTCGGGGGCCTCCTACAATGAGCAGTTCTTC
cdr3_aa: CASSSGASYNEQFF
d_call: .
v_call: TRBV7-9
j_call: TRBJ2-1
clone_size: .

cdr3_nt: TGTGCCAGCAGCTTAGATCGAGGAGGGGAGACCCAGTACTTC
cdr3_aa: CASSLDRGGETQYF
d_call: .
v_call: TRBV11-2
j_call: TRBJ2-5
clone_size: few

cdr3_nt: TGTGCCAGCAGTGAGACGGGGACAGGCTGGAGCAATCAGCCCCAGCATTTT
cdr3_aa: CASSETGTGWSNQPQHF
d_call: TRBD1
v_call: TRBV6-1
j_call: TRBJ1-5
clone_size: .

cdr3_nt: TGTGCCAGCTCACCTGGACAGGGGAACACTGAAGCTTTCTTT
cdr3_aa: CASSPGQGNTEAFF
d_call: TRBD1
v_call: TRBV18
j_call: TRBJ1-1
clone_size: .

cdr3_nt: TGTGCCAGCAGCCCAAACCGGGACAACAATCAGCCCCAGCATTTT
cdr3_aa: CASSPNRDNNQPQHF
d_call: .
v_call: TRBV7-9
j_call: TRBJ1-5
clone_size: .

cdr3_nt: TGTGCCAGCAGTTACTCCCGCGGGCTCATGAACACTGAAGCTTTCTTT
cdr3_aa: CASSYSRGLMNTEAFF
d_call: .
v_call: TRBV6-5
j_call: TRBJ1-1
clone_size: .

cdr3_nt: TGTGCCAGCAGGCCCGGAGGGAGAGTCTATGGCTACACCTTC
cdr3_aa: CASRPGGRVYGYTF
d_call: .
v_call: TRBV28
j_call: TRBJ1-2
clone_size: .

cdr3_nt: TGTGCCAGTAGTATAGATCAGGGTATCAGCGGGGAGCTGTTTTTT
cdr3_aa: CASSIDQGISGELFF
d_call: .
v_call: TRBV19
j_call: TRBJ2-2
clone_size: few

cdr3_nt: TGTGCCAGCAGCTCCATCATGCAAGGTGGAAACACCATATATTTT
cdr3_aa: CASSSIMQGGNTIYF
d_call: .
v_call: TRBV7-9
j_call: TRBJ1-3
clone_size: few

cdr3_nt: TGTGCCAGCAGCCAGGCAGGGAGGATAGACACTGAAGCTTTCTTT
cdr3_aa: CASSQAGRIDTEAFF
d_call: .
v_call: TRBV4-2
j_call: TRBJ1-1
clone_size: .

cdr3_nt: TGTGCCACCCGGACAGGGGCCTTGGAAAGGGAAAAACTGTTTTTT
cdr3_aa: CATRTGALEREKLFF
d_call: TRBD1
v_call: TRBV6-5
j_call: TRBJ1-4
clone_size: few

cdr3_nt: TGTGCCAGCAGCCGAGGACAGCCTATCTATGGCTACACCTTC
cdr3_aa: CASSRGQPIYGYTF
d_call: .
v_call: TRBV7-9
j_call: TRBJ1-2
clone_size: .

cdr3_nt: TGTGCCAGCAGCCCTCAGTGGTCCTACGAGCAGTACTTC
cdr3_aa: CASSPQWSYEQYF
d_call: .
v_call: TRBV11-2
j_call: TRBJ2-7
clone_size: few

cdr3_nt: TGTGCCAGCTCACCCCTCGGGACAGCTGGAAACACCATATATTTT
cdr3_aa: CASSPLGTAGNTIYF
d_call: TRBD1
v_call: TRBV18
j_call: TRBJ1-3
clone_size: .

cdr3_nt: TGTGCCACCAGCAGGCCCCCAGGGAAAGCTTTCTTT
cdr3_aa: CATSRPPGKAFF
d_call: .
v_call: TRBV15
j_call: TRBJ1-1
clone_size: few

cdr3_nt: TGCGCCAGCAGATCCGGACTGTCCTCCTACAATGAGCAGTTCTTC
cdr3_aa: CASRSGLSSYNEQFF
d_call: .
v_call: TRBV5-1
j_call: TRBJ2-1
clone_size: .

cdr3_nt: TGCGCCAGCAGCTTTCAGGACAGGGGGCTCTATGAGCAGTTCTTC
cdr3_aa: CASSFQDRGLYEQFF
d_call: TRBD1
v_call: TRBV5-1
j_call: TRBJ2-1
clone_size: .

cdr3_nt: TGTGCCAGCAGCCCAAGACTAGCGGGGGGACCTAGCACAGATACGCAGTATTTT
cdr3_aa: CASSPRLAGGPSTDTQYF
d_call: TRBD2
v_call: TRBV13
j_call: TRBJ2-3
clone_size: once

cdr3_nt: TGTGCCAGCAGCTTGGACAGGTCCTATGGCTACACCTTC
cdr3_aa: CASSLDRSYGYTF
d_call: TRBD1
v_call: TRBV13
j_call: TRBJ1-2
clone_size: few

cdr3_nt: TGTGCCAGCAGCTTAGGGGGACAGGGTTCCTACGAGCAGTACTTC
cdr3_aa: CASSLGGQGSYEQYF
d_call: TRBD1
v_call: TRBV7-6
j_call: TRBJ2-7
clone_size: few

cdr3_nt: TGTGCCAGCACCTCATCCATGAGGGATAAAGAGACCCAGTACTTC
cdr3_aa: CASTSSMRDKETQYF
d_call: .
v_call: TRBV5-4
j_call: TRBJ2-5
clone_size: .

cdr3_nt: TGTGCCAGCAGTGAGCAGTGGACAGGGGATTACTATGGCTACACCTTC
cdr3_aa: CASSEQWTGDYYGYTF
d_call: TRBD1
v_call: TRBV6-1
j_call: TRBJ1-2
clone_size: few